The 26 T cell receptor beta chains below come from one sample, sequenced in a study of T cell clonotyping in hematopoietic cell transplantation. Data came from immunoSEQ multiplex PCR; TCRdb stores just in-frame clones and leaves some out. This sample has 70,000 or so clones, with approximately 94% found just once. Sequencing used peripheral blood mononuclear cells. Source of these receptors: a middle-aged man in good health. Some clones in this sample may be carry-over from other donors' samples.

The chain has TRBV29-1 and TRBJ2-5; the match to TRBD1 covers 8 bases. CDR3 length: 12 residues. After removal of 6 bases from V and 2 bases from J, the junction contained 2 bases not matched to a gene. CDR1 and CDR2 from the germline V gene are SQVTM and ANQGSEA. The CDR3 DNA reads as TGCAGCGTAGACAGGGGACAAGAGACCCAGTACTTC. This codes for CSVDRGQETQYF.

The J gene is TRBJ2-2, the V gene TRBV6-1; 7 bases align to TRBD2. V gave up 4 bases and J gave up 1 base; unmatched junction bases: 3. The CDR3 spans 15 residues. The germline CDR1 and CDR2 sequences are MNHNS and SASEGT. The CDR3 loop is CASSVGGGNTGELFF. The DNA for the CDR3 is TGTGCCAGCAGTGTGGGCGGGGGGAACACCGGGGAGCTGTTTTTT.

The chain joins TRBV6-5 to TRBJ1-2; no definite D call. Trimming took off 6 bases at V and 7 bases at J, with 12 bases between the two ends. Germline V gives CDR1 MNHEY, CDR2 SVGAGI. The CDR3 length is 12 residues. The CDR3 coding sequence is TGTGCCAGCAGGGGCGGGGTAGGTGGCTACACCTTC. Translating gives CASRGGVGGYTF.

This clone has just one count. The rearrangement links TRBV9 to TRBJ2-1; 7 nucleotides match TRBD2. The CDR3 covers 15 residues. Per germline, CDR1 SGDLS and CDR2 YYNGEE. V gave up 0 bases and J gave up 4 bases; unmatched junction bases: 4. CDR3 region: CASSVGGGTYNEQFF. The CDR3 coding sequence is TGTGCCAGCAGCGTAGGGGGGGGAACGTACAATGAGCAGTTCTTC. Drawing the rest from reference TRBV9 and TRBJ2-1, the complete variable domain is DSGVTQTPKHLITATGQRVTLRCSPRSGDLSVYWYQQSLDQGLQFLIQYYNGEERAKGNILERFSAQQFPDLHSELNLSSLELGDSALYFCASSVGGGTYNEQFFGPGTRLTVL.

The gene calls are TRBV27 and TRBJ2-1; 8 nucleotides agree with TRBD2. The CDR3 runs 15 residues. The junction had 9 bases not matched to a gene; V was cut back by 5 bases and J by 6 bases. Germline loops: CDR1 MNHEY, CDR2 SMNVEV (reference sequence). CDR3 residues: CASSPPLAEGNEQFF. CDR3 sequence (DNA): TGTGCCAGCAGTCCACCACTAGCGGAAGGCAATGAGCAGTTCTTC.

V gene TRBV7-2 combines with J gene TRBJ2-5; maybe TRBD2 (5 bases). Trimming removed 2 bases at V and 5 bases at J, with 18 bases between. There are 16 residues in the CDR3. The V gene's germline CDR1 is SGHTA and CDR2 FQGNSA. The CDR3 loop reads CASSLSFSGWSETQYF. The CDR3 DNA reads TGTGCCAGCAGCTTATCTTTCAGCGGCTGGTCGGAGACCCAGTACTTC.

The genes are TRBV4-1 and TRBJ2-4, with D hard to call. CDR3 length: 13 residues. Germline assignment: CDR1 MGHRA and CDR2 YSYEKL. V was clipped by 4 bases and J by 5 bases, with 9 bases between them. The CDR3 protein is CASSPDLQNIQYF. The CDR3 DNA reads TGCGCCAGCAGCCCGGACCTCCAAAACATTCAGTACTTC.

This clone was seen a single time. This sequence joins TRBV28 and TRBJ2-7; D tentatively reads TRBD1 or TRBD2 (5 bases each). This CDR3 is 13 amino acids long. V was pared by 7 bases and J by 6 bases, with 16 bases between. Germline V lookup: CDR1 MDHEN, CDR2 SYDVKM. CDR3 coding DNA: TGTGCCAGCACCCCGTTGAGGGGTCCCGAGCAGTACTTC. Amino acid sequence: CASTPLRGPEQYF.

This sequence joins TRBV5-1 and TRBJ2-3; D is perhaps TRBD1 (6 bases). V lost 0 bases to trimming and J lost 2 bases, with 7 bases between them. The CDR3 is made up of 14 amino acids. In germline, CDR1 is SGHRS, CDR2 YFSETQ. The DNA of the CDR3 is TGCGCCAGCAGCTTGGGGGACAACACAGATACGCAGTATTTT. It codes for CASSLGDNTDTQYF.

The CDR3 protein is CASSLLFFGTVVSEQYF. CDR3 in DNA: TGTGCCAGCAGCTTATTATTTTTCGGGACAGTGGTTTCTGAGCAGTACTTC. The chain couples TRBV11-2 to TRBJ2-7; 7 nucleotides line up with TRBD1. The trim removed 2 bases at V and 7 bases at J, leaving 17 bases unmatched. The CDR3 loop spans 17 amino acids. Germline assignment: CDR1 SGHAT and CDR2 FQNNGV.

This clone was observed a handful of times. The rearrangement joins TRBV4-1 to TRBJ2-7; TRBD2 aligns across 11 bases. With V trimmed by 2 bases and J by 3 bases, 3 bases remained unmatched. CDR3 size: 15 residues. Germline V lookup: CDR1 MGHRA, CDR2 YSYEKL. CDR3 sequence reads: CASSQILAGDYEQYF. CDR3 nucleotide sequence: TGCGCCAGCAGCCAAATACTAGCGGGAGACTACGAGCAGTACTTC.

V and J are TRBV19 and TRBJ2-5; no clear D. Trimming pared 3 bases from V and 5 bases from J, leaving 7 bases between. The length of the CDR3 is 12 residues. Germline V gene lookup returns CDR1 LNHDA and CDR2 SQIVND (reference sequence). CDR3 bases: TGTGCCAGTAGTATGCTAGGGGAGACCCAGTACTTC. This sequence encodes CASSMLGETQYF. The entire variable domain, with the rest obtained from reference TRBV19 and TRBJ2-5, is as follows: DGGITQSPKYLFRKEGQNVTLSCEQNLNHDAMYWYRQDPGQGLRLIYYSQIVNDFQKGDIAEGYSVSREKKESFPLTVTSAQKNPTAFYLCASSMLGETQYFGPGTRLLVL.

This sequence joins TRBV28 and TRBJ2-7, with 10 bases lining up with TRBD1. The length of the CDR3 is 15 residues. Germline loops: CDR1 MDHEN, CDR2 SYDVKM. J gave up 6 bases and V 1 base, and 6 bases lay outside the gene matches. The DNA for the CDR3 is TGTGCCAGCAGTTTATATAGGACAGGGGGACCCGAGCAGTACTTC. Its protein product is CASSLYRTGGPEQYF.

The rearrangement uses TRBV7-6 and TRBJ2-1; 7 nucleotides line up with TRBD2. Germline-derived CDR1 and CDR2 are SGHVS and FNYEAQ. The trim removed 1 base at V and 3 bases at J, leaving 6 bases unmatched. The CDR3 totals 16 residues. CDR3 sequence (DNA): TGTGCCAGCAGCTTAGTTGTAGCGGGCCGCTACAATGAGCAGTTCTTC. As protein: CASSLVVAGRYNEQFF.

The gene calls are TRBV5-4 and TRBJ2-5; TRBD1 might be the D (5 bases). Trimming took 4 bases from V and 6 from J, leaving 13 bases between them. This CDR3 spans 13 amino acids. The germline gives CDR1 SGHNT, CDR2 YYREEE (reference sequence). CDR3: CASSSTGEQTQYF. The CDR3 DNA is TGTGCCAGCAGCAGTACAGGAGAACAGACCCAGTACTTC.

The chain has TRBV28 and TRBJ1-2, with D unclear. Germline CDR1 reads MDHEN; CDR2 reads SYDVKM. Deletions cut 3 bases from V and 4 bases from J, with 9 bases between. This CDR3 has 13 residues. CDR3 sequence: CASSLEDLYGYTF. Written as DNA, the CDR3 is TGTGCCAGCAGTTTGGAGGACCTCTATGGCTACACCTTC.

The chain has TRBV9 and TRBJ2-2, with D hard to call. Germline V lookup: CDR1 SGDLS, CDR2 YYNGEE. V lost 1 base and J 7 bases, leaving 8 bases between the germline ends. This CDR3 is 13 amino acids long. CDR3 in amino acids: CASSVILGGELFF. The CDR3 bases are TGTGCCAGCAGCGTAATTCTCGGCGGGGAGCTGTTTTTT.

V usage is TRBV9 and J usage is TRBJ1-3; D unresolved. This CDR3 has 13 residues. Per germline, CDR1 SGDLS and CDR2 YYNGEE. V lost 1 base and J lost 1, with 3 bases in between. In DNA form, the CDR3 reads TGTGCCAGCAGCGTATTGTCTGGAAACACCATATATTTT. This codes for CASSVLSGNTIYF.

The rearrangement links TRBV4-1 to TRBJ1-6, with D possibly being TRBD1 (5 bases). The CDR3 is 18 amino acids. The ends were cut back, 0 bases at V and 3 bases at J, with 15 bases in the middle. Germline CDR1 is MGHRA and CDR2 is YSYEKL. The CDR3 coding sequence is TGCGCCAGCAGCCAAGACCCCGGCAGGGATCTCTATAATTCACCCCTCCACTTT. It specifies CASSQDPGRDLYNSPLHF.

The chain recombines TRBV5-1 with TRBJ1-2, with D possibly being TRBD1 (5 bases). The germline CDR1 and CDR2 sequences are SGHRS and YFSETQ. The length of the CDR3 is 16 residues. V lost 4 bases, J lost 2 bases, and 18 bases lay in between. The CDR3 nucleotides are TGCGCCAGCAGCAGGGAACTCCAGGGATCGAACTATGGCTACACCTTC. It yields the protein CASSRELQGSNYGYTF.

This rearrangement joins TRBV9 to TRBJ1-5; D is possibly TRBD1 (6 bases). The length of the CDR3 is 14 residues. Trimming stripped 3 bases from V and 1 base from J, with 8 bases between. Germline V gives CDR1 SGDLS, CDR2 YYNGEE. The CDR3 loop reads CASSEGGSNQPQHF. Here the CDR3 DNA reads TGTGCCAGCAGCGAGGGGGGAAGCAATCAGCCCCAGCATTTT.

The chain has TRBV30 and TRBJ2-3; D not certain. V was trimmed by 0 bases and J by 3 bases, leaving 7 bases between them. The V gene's germline CDR1 is GTSNPN and CDR2 SVGIG (reference sequence). This CDR3 is 13 amino acids long. The CDR3 DNA reads as TGTGCCTGGAGTGTTGGGCAGACAGATACGCAGTATTTT. This sequence encodes CAWSVGQTDTQYF.

This chain links TRBV19 with TRBJ2-1; tentatively, D is TRBD1 or TRBD2 (5 bases each). From germline, CDR1 is LNHDA and CDR2 SQIVND (reference sequence). The V end lost 7 bases, the J end lost 10 bases, and 26 bases lay between the germline ends. CDR3 length: 16 amino acids. CDR3 sequence reads: CASIRRGTPGFIEQFF. The CDR3 DNA follows: TGTGCCAGTATCCGACGTGGGACGCCGGGGTTCATCGAGCAGTTCTTC. Looking up the rest from reference TRBV19 and TRBJ2-1 gives the full variable domain: DGGITQSPKYLFRKEGQNVTLSCEQNLNHDAMYWYRQDPGQGLRLIYYSQIVNDFQKGDIAEGYSVSREKKESFPLTVTSAQKNPTAFYLCASIRRGTPGFIEQFFGPGTRLTVL.

V usage is TRBV5-4 and J usage is TRBJ2-1; TRBD2 aligns across 10 bases. The CDR3 loop spans 17 amino acids. Trimming removed 0 bases from V and 1 base from J; junction bases left unmatched: 4. CDR1 and CDR2 from the germline V gene are SGHNT and YYREEE (reference sequence). CDR3 DNA sequence: TGTGCCAGCAGCTTGGCCCGGACTAGCGGATCCTACAATGAGCAGTTCTTC. It encodes CASSLARTSGSYNEQFF.

This chain uses TRBV9 with TRBJ1-2; 8 bases line up with TRBD1. In germline, CDR1 is SGDLS, CDR2 YYNGEE. This CDR3 has 15 residues. The J segment lost 4 bases and the V segment lost 3 bases, leaving 8 bases of the junction unmatched. The CDR3 sequence is CASSGQGNRPYGYTF. In nucleotides, the CDR3 is TGTGCCAGCAGCGGACAGGGGAATAGGCCCTATGGCTACACCTTC. Drawing the rest from reference TRBV9 and TRBJ1-2, the complete variable domain is DSGVTQTPKHLITATGQRVTLRCSPRSGDLSVYWYQQSLDQGLQFLIQYYNGEERAKGNILERFSAQQFPDLHSELNLSSLELGDSALYFCASSGQGNRPYGYTFGSGTRLTVV.

V is TRBV19 and J is TRBJ1-5; D is uncertain. The CDR3 runs 12 residues. V lost 6 bases and J 7 bases, leaving 10 bases between the germline ends. Per germline, CDR1 LNHDA and CDR2 SQIVND (reference sequence). The CDR3 nucleotides read TGTGCCAGTAGCCTCCTTAGGCAGCCCCAGCATTTT. It translates to CASSLLRQPQHF.